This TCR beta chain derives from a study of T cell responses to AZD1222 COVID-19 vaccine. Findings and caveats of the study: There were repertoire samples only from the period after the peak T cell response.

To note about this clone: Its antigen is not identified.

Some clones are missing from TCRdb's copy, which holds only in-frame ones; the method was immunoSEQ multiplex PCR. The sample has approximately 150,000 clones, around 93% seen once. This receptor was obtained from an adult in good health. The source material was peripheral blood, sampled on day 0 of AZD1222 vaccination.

The CDR3 loop reads CASSVEASGSGEQYF. The CDR3, as DNA: TGTGCCAGCAGCGTAGAGGCTAGCGGGAGTGGGGAGCAGTACTTC. This chain links TRBV9 with TRBJ2-7, with 10 bases identical to TRBD2. J lost 7 bases, V lost 0 bases, and 7 bases had no gene match. The CDR3 runs to 15 residues. CDR1 and CDR2 (germline): SGDLS, YYNGEE.